This is a list of T cell receptor beta chains from one sample in a study of blood T cell repertoires in COVID-19. Generated by immunoSEQ multiplex PCR, the TCRdb table keeps only in-frame clones and is missing some. Of roughly 360,000 clones listed, approximately 87% are singletons. The sequenced sample consisted of PBMCs or T cells enriched from blood (not recorded which). Every receptor here comes from a young man who had recovered from COVID-19. Both conserved end residues are part of each CDR3.

TRBJ2-3,TRBV4-1,CASSRYSGSTDTQYF
TRBJ2-1,TRBV10-2,CAGGSGQGLNNEQFF
TRBJ2-1,TRBV7-7,CASSPYFAGDYNEQFF
TRBJ2-2,TRBV6-5,CASRPRGHGELFF
TRBJ1-5,TRBV6-6,CASSYGDRGEGFSNQPQHF
TRBJ1-1,TRBV30,CAWSGRGRAFF
TRBJ2-5,TRBV9,CASSRQGAETQYF
TRBJ2-7,TRBV7-9,CAGQGNSEQYF
TRBJ1-6,TRBV10-1,CASSPGGHNLPLHF
TRBJ2-6,TRBV7-9,CASGSSGANVLTF
TRBJ1-2,TRBV5-4,CASSQTGPNYGYTF
TRBJ2-5,TRBV4-3,CASSQTGVGETQYF
TRBJ2-3,TRBV7-8,CASIPGASTDTQYF
TRBJ2-7,TRBV5-5,CASSSDKTYEQYF
TRBJ1-2,TRBV3-1/TRBV3-2,CASSQDGGTGVDGYTF
TRBJ1-2,TRBV5-1,CASSLGGGGGYTF
TRBJ1-4,TRBV19,CASSIRSTNEKLFF
TRBJ1-4,TRBV4-1,CASSQGDTATNEKLFF
TRBJ1-4,TRBV5-1,CASSLEQHEKLFF
TRBJ1-1,TRBV9,CASSVDAGWFAEAFF
TRBJ2-7,TRBV19,CASSPDRSYEQYF
TRBJ2-5,TRBV28,CASSLRETQYF
TRBJ1-1,TRBV10-3,CAISRQAQGTEAFF
TRBJ1-6,TRBV5-6,CASSVVRAYNSPLHF
TRBJ2-5,TRBV4-1,CASSERHRGTKYQETQYF
TRBJ2-5,TRBV4-1,CASSQDTSGSPSTVETQYF
TRBJ2-3,TRBV4-3,CASSQDLGRDRVLSGEDTQYF
TRBJ2-7,TRBV9,CASSKTGSGSGSYEQYF
TRBJ1-2,TRBV12-3/TRBV12-4,CASSPGQHYGYTF
TRBJ1-1,TRBV5-6,CASRWDRMNTEAFF
TRBJ1-2,TRBV9,CASSVGQETFYGYTF
TRBJ2-3,TRBV6-1,CASSEVIGGLLTDTQYF
TRBJ1-1,TRBV9,CASSARQWSGAEAFF
TRBJ1-1,TRBV15,CATSRDKEGARTEAFF
TRBJ2-1,TRBV4-1,CASSQESVYNEQFF
TRBJ1-5,TRBV6-2/TRBV6-3,CASSPAGGKNQPQHF
TRBJ2-5,TRBV6-1,CASSDGGIETQYF
TRBJ1-2,TRBV19,CASRILDRGIGGYTF
TRBJ1-6,TRBV5-6,CASSRGGLSNSPLHF
TRBJ1-1,TRBV18,CASSTRGQGMNTEAFF
TRBJ2-3,TRBV7-6,CASSLRGTSSTDTQYF
TRBJ1-2,TRBV7-9,CASSLGLEGYTF
TRBJ1-3,TRBV6-5,CASSYAGSGNTIYF
TRBJ1-1,TRBV9,CASSVGWDTTEAFF
TRBJ2-1,TRBV7-6,CASSLGQGGGADEQFF
TRBJ1-2,TRBV19,CASHKGGLYGYTF